The following is a TCR beta chain sequence with its context. The clone's antigen remains unknown. The junction differs from germline at one of its ends, possibly a read error. For CDR1 and CDR2, the germline V gene (reference sequence) lists SSHAT and FNYEAQ. The CDR3 runs 16 amino acids, cysteine and phenylalanine included. Only the CDR3 part of the read is kept: 48 bases, read in frame from the first base. The data are from a study of cytomegalovirus exposure and HLA in healthy donors (dated by TCRdb to the late 2010s). Concerning the study at large: According to an earlier analysis of a few hundred of the donors, some 180 million T cells yielded over 90 million unique TCR beta sequences and 276 Gb of sequence data. Approximately 300 gigabases of sequencing data and some 85 million unique TCR sequences were included in an early release covering roughly 600 HLA-typed donors. The genetic ancestry cluster associated with self-reported Caucasian donors included about 84% of the roughly 410 genotyped donors. The study aimed to test whether signatures of past pathogen exposure could be identified by cataloging public T cell receptors. The study profiled the T cell repertoires of hundreds of subjects by immunosequencing and related them to cytomegalovirus serostatus. In addition to the first cohort of 666 subjects, a separate validation cohort of under 150 different subjects was used. To predict cytomegalovirus infection status, the study combined high-throughput TCR immunosequencing, statistical association of individual TCRs with disease status, and machine learning. In a later analysis, previously published TCR beta repertoires from several hundred donors were re-analyzed and high-resolution HLA genotyping was added so that TCR occurrence patterns could be studied. In the later analysis, no new phenotypic data were used to find candidate immune exposures; instead, reliance was placed on TCR beta sequences and their occurrence across donors. An earlier analysis of around 540 of the donors applied high-throughput TCR beta sequencing to assess whether each TCR beta V gene segment acted as functional or pseudogenic. Alongside the repertoire data, information on donor age, sex, ethnicity and CMV serostatus was compiled. A later genetic analysis used genome-wide SNP genotypes for 398 of the 666 donors, treating that subset as a discovery cohort. All discovery cohort repertoires had been generated on a single sequencing platform. HLA typing covered class I and class II loci at four-digit resolution. Typing coverage differed by locus: A, B, C, DRB1 and DQB1 were typed in roughly 620-630 donors, DQA1 in around 500, DPA1 in some 570, and DPB1 in approximately 450. Roughly 5 DR-DQ haplotypes were treated as single units for association and clustering because of strong linkage in the cohort. Across some 400 genotyped donors of the cohort, an average of about 240,000 unique TCR beta nucleotide sequences per donor were sequenced, and approximately 19% of those sequences were non-productive.

Library preparation was by the immunoSEQ multiplex PCR assay. The multiplex PCR relied on a mix of 60 forward primers for TCR Vbeta segments and 13 reverse primers for TCR Jbeta segments. The CDR3 region of rearranged TCR beta genes was amplified from genomic DNA by a multiplex PCR assay. The amplified TCR beta libraries were sequenced on the Illumina HiSeq System as 87-base-pair reads. Regarding the original processing steps: In a later analysis, tens of millions of unique TCR beta chains were counted across the 650 to 750 repertoires, and approximately 11 million of these chains were shared by at least two donors. To remove PCR and sequencing errors, raw reads were error-corrected and collapsed into unique sequences using a nearest-neighbor algorithm that merged closely related sequences. CDR3 sequences were aligned to IMGT reference sequences to assign V, D and J gene segments. Each retained sequence needed at least a six-nucleotide match to both a V gene segment and a J gene segment. A rearrangement counted as productive if the CDR3 had no stop codons and remained in frame with V and J, and every other rearrangement counted as non-productive. CDR3 was defined by IMGT convention, running from the second conserved V-encoded cysteine to the conserved J-encoded phenylalanine. In an earlier analysis of more than 550 of the donors, sequences lacking an unambiguous match to a single V gene segment were excluded. An earlier analysis of a few hundred of the donors called V segments functional above 56.7% productive rearrangements and segregating when the between-donor standard deviation exceeded 5%. To diagnose cytomegalovirus status from the catalog of TCR beta chain sequences, a statistical classification framework was built. A later analysis assigned V and J genes by comparing TCR nucleotide sequences with IMGT/GENE-DB human TR gene sequences. The TCRdist pipeline was used in a later analysis to assign CDR3 sequences and most-parsimonious VDJ recombination scenarios. In a later analysis, each TCR beta chain was defined by its CDR3 amino acid sequence together with its V-gene family, and reads lacking a unique V-gene family were excluded. In a later analysis, 450 to 600 highly shared, low-generation-probability nucleotide sequences were removed to address suspected cross-contamination and a sequencing artifact. A later analysis calculated a clonal expansion index for each public chain from normalized within-repertoire ranks of inferred template counts. In a later analysis, generation probabilities were computed using a VDJ recombination model fitted to out-of-frame rearrangements, and the results were checked against IGoR. In a later analysis, hypergeometric tests were used to score TCR-TCR, TCR-HLA and TCR-CMV co-occurrence, with a repertoire-size bias correction applied to TCR pairs. To estimate false discovery rates, a later analysis permuted the HLA or CMV assignments 20 times. In a later analysis, co-occurring TCRs were grouped using DBSCAN, with TCRdist sequence similarity added in when clustering inside HLA-allele-positive subsets. For co-occurrence clustering, repertoires with fewer than 30,000 or more than 120,000 public chains were excluded, along with 4 to 6 repertoires with anomalous nucleotide sharing. Sourced from immuneACCESS, this table was stored by TCRdb with only in-frame sequences that have V and J called. A share of the clones is absent; for the studies checked, an unresolved V gene accounts for under half, and the remainder has no known explanation. V, J and clone size reflect that table, while D and trimming were determined from the DNA. Counted in this sample were 82,000 or so clones; over 9.5% of them appeared once. Approximately 23% of the sample rests with the top ten.

In total, 500 to 700 healthy bone marrow donors made up the cohort. Cohort members were all nominally healthy when sampled, although unrecorded immune exposures were likely present. The donor was CMV seropositive and was included in the group of 250 to 350 seropositive cohort members. A peripheral blood sample was collected from each donor, and TCR beta sequencing was performed on peripheral blood mononuclear cells. Genomic DNA was extracted from the blood cell samples with the Qiagen DNeasy Blood Extraction Kit. What the authors observed across the whole study: Some IMGT-functional V segments, including TRBV6-2 and TRBV6-3, could not be told apart with the 87-base-pair reads, so those segments were excluded. Strong co-occurrence of HLA alleles, especially DR and DQ, made assigning TCR associations to individual alleles difficult. Because some donors lacked HLA typing at each locus, the association tests relied only on the typed subset. In an earlier analysis of 587 of the donors, most TCR beta V segments were observed in productive rearrangements about 87% or about 30% of the time, broadly matching IMGT annotations. Roughly uniform sequencing depth across donors was assumed in presence/absence analyses, although this assumption may not hold. In vitro tests confirmed that three of the cytomegalovirus-associated TCR beta chains recognize cytomegalovirus antigens. This cohort had only TCR beta chains sequenced, and the lack of alpha or paired-chain data limited which features could be detected. The only immune exposure information available for the cohort was CMV serostatus. Linkage disequilibrium might explain the correlated functional status among segregating V segments, but an unknown experimental factor could not be excluded. In a later analysis, TCR association rates were found to vary across HLA loci, with the most associated TCRs seen for DRB1 alleles and the fewest for HLA-C alleles. In a later analysis, most CMV-associated TCR beta chains were found to appear HLA-restricted, with HLA associations seemingly driven largely by CMV exposure. According to the authors, the approach could potentially be generalized to other disease states and immunological phenotypes. Compared with the approximately 720-donor mean, donors in an Asian-associated ancestry cluster had fewer N-insertions in productive TCRs, according to a later genetic analysis. An association between a missense DCLRE1C variant and V-gene and J-gene trimming of TCR beta chains was found in a later genetic analysis and replicated in an independent cohort. A further reported finding was that TCR beta sequences accurately predicted the HLA-A and HLA-B alleles for most subjects in the first cohort. Because counts were too low, around 17 rarely observed V segments, including chromosome 9 orphons, were left out of the earlier analysis of some 640 of the donors. In a later analysis, HLA-associated TCR beta chains were found to be more clonally expanded and to have lower generation probabilities than equally common non-associated chains. Specific HLA alleles were associated with around 18,000 TCR beta sequences at a false discovery rate of 0.05 in a later analysis. A later analysis reported that several top co-occurrence clusters appeared linked to parvovirus B19, influenza, CMV and Epstein-Barr virus. Cytomegalovirus status was reported to be diagnosed by the classifier with high specificity and sensitivity in both the original and validation cohorts. In the study, some 160 TCR beta chains were listed as associated with cytomegalovirus. Most TCR sequences were observed very rarely across donors, whereas some public TCRs were present in many individuals. A cluster of highly shared sequence variants was judged likely to be a technical artifact of the sequencing pipeline.

Sequenced sample: PBMCs. The clonotype was recovered from a man aged 55 to 70 in good health and CMV-seropositive. The V and J genes are TRBV7-7 and TRBJ2-3, and 8 bases in between align with TRBD2. The sequenced DNA is TGTGCTAGCAGCAACCACGAGCGGGAGATTTACCTTACGCAGTATTTT. Translated, this is CASSNHEREIYLTQYF.